This T cell receptor beta chain was sequenced during a study of blood T cell repertoires in COVID-19. About the research overall: Acute and convalescent COVID-19 samples came from the United States, Italy and Spain. Sample material is recorded as cDNA or gDNA derived from T cells, B-cell-depleted T cells, or PBMCs.

Methods used by the authors: Quantification of nucleated cells was approximated via reference gene primer amplification. The repertoire was sequenced with immunoSEQ multiplex PCR; TCRdb's copy has only in-frame clones and lacks some. The V and J calls and clone size are taken from that table; D and trimming were inferred from the DNA. The profile covers approximately 160,000 clones, with around four fifths appearing a single time and about 3% taken by the ten largest. CDR1 is SGDLS, CDR2 YYNGEE, per germline. The CDR3 covers 16 residues. With 5 bases clipped from V and 2 bases from J, the junction kept 10 bases outside the gene matches.

V gene TRBV9 combines with J gene TRBJ2-4; 7 bases are shared with TRBD1. The sample comprised peripheral blood. This clonotype originated in a man in his 70s with acute or convalescent COVID-19. CDR3 residues: CASSAGTGATKNIQYF. CDR3 nucleotide sequence: TGTGCCAGCAGTGCGGGTACAGGGGCAACCAAAAACATTCAGTACTTC.